This T cell receptor beta chain was profiled in a study of T cell clones after liver transplantation. Study background: Immunosuppression withdrawal was tried within 2 years after liver transplantation in this trial. As an antigen-independent comparator, third-party-reactive TCRbeta sequences came from pre-transplant mixed lymphocyte reactions. Blood was drawn pre-transplant, before withdrawal, and after full or failed withdrawal.

Clones were sequenced by immunoSEQ multiplex PCR, and TCRdb holds only the in-frame ones, with some missing. The data contain some 80,000 clones, around 84% of them singletons. The V gene lost 2 bases and the J gene lost 6 bases, with 14 bases spanning the gap. This CDR3 is 14 amino acids long. Germline values: CDR1 SGHTA, CDR2 FQGNSA. Material: CD4+ T cells from blood, obtained around 50 months after liver transplant. The source of this sequence is a human patient who received a liver transplant. Some T cells could come from the graft donor. The chain has TRBV7-2 and TRBJ2-7; D call uncertain. The CDR3 coding sequence is TGTGCCAGCAGCTTAAATAGCCTGGGGTCCGAGCAGTACTTC. This sequence encodes CASSLNSLGSEQYF.